The clone carrying this T cell receptor (beta chain) was observed a few times. Its antigen is unknown. Trimming removed 2 bases at V and 2 bases at J, with 13 bases between. The CDR3 sequence is 15 residues long. Germline CDR1 and CDR2: MNHEY and SMNVEV (reference sequence). This sample stems from a study of glioma-infiltrating T cells after dendritic cell vaccination. The PCR used 60 V beta and 13 J beta primers. The assay was immunoSEQ multiplex PCR, and TCRdb's table has in-frame clones only and misses some. Counted here are roughly 20,000 clones, 60% to 85% occurring once; the ten biggest clones make up 35% to 40%. General observations from the study: Patients with more pretreatment TILs had longer time to progression and survival. Few patients contributed both blood and tumor specimens.

The source is a human donor with glioblastoma. The chain has TRBV27 and TRBJ2-7, with D tentatively TRBD2 (6 bases). Sequenced material: blood, taken before dendritic cell vaccination. CDR3 nucleotides: TGTGCCAGCAGTTTAAAGAGCGGGTCAGCCTACGAGCAGTACTTC. Protein sequence: CASSLKSGSAYEQYF.